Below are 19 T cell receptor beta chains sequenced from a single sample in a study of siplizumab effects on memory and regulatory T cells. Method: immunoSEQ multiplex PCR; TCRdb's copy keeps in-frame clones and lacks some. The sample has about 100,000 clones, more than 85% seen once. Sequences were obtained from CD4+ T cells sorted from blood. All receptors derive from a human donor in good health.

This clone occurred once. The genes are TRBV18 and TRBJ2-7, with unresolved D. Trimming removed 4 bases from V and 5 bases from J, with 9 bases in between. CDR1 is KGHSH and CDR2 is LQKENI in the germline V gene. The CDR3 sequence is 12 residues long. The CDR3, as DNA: TGTGCCAGCTCACTTCGCACTGACGAGCAGTACTTC. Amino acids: CASSLRTDEQYF.

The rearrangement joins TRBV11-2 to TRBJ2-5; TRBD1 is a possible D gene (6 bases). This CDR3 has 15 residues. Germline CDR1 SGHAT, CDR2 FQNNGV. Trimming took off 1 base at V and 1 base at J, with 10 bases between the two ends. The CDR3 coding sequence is TGTGCCAGCAGCTTAGGGCTGGGGGCCCAAGAGACCCAGTACTTC. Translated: CASSLGLGAQETQYF.

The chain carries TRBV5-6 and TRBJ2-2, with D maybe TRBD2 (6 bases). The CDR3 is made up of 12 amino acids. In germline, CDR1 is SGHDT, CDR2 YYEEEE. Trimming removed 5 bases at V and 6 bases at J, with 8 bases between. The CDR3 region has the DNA TGTGCCAGCAGGCGACTAGCCGGGGAGCTGTTTTTT. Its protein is CASRRLAGELFF.

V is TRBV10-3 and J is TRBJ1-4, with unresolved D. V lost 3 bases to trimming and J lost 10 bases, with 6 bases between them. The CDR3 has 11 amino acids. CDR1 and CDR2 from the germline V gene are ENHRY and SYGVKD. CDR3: CAISDAGKLFF. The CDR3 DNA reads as TGTGCCATCAGTGACGCAGGAAAACTGTTTTTT.

In DNA form, the CDR3 reads TGTGCCAGTAGCCAATATGGACAAGAGACCCAGTACTTC. Translating it yields CASSQYGQETQYF. The chain employs TRBV19 and TRBJ2-5; D gene unclear. V was trimmed by 6 bases and J by 2 bases, leaving 10 bases between them. The CDR3 length is 13 residues. Germline CDR1 reads LNHDA; CDR2 reads SQIVND (reference sequence). Looking up the rest from reference TRBV19 and TRBJ2-5 gives the full variable domain: DGGITQSPKYLFRKEGQNVTLSCEQNLNHDAMYWYRQDPGQGLRLIYYSQIVNDFQKGDIAEGYSVSREKKESFPLTVTSAQKNPTAFYLCASSQYGQETQYFGPGTRLLVL.

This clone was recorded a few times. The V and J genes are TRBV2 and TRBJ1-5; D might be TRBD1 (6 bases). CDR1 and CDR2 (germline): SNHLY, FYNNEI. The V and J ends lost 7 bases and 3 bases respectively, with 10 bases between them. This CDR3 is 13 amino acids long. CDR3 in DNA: TGTGCCAGCATGGGGGACACCAATCAGCCCCAGCATTTT. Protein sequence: CASMGDTNQPQHF. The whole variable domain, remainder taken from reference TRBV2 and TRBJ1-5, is EPEVTQTPSHQVTQMGQEVILRCVPISNHLYFYWYRQILGQKVEFLVSFYNNEISEKSEIFDDQFSVERPDGSNFTLKIRSTKLEDSAMYFCASMGDTNQPQHFGDGTRLSIL.

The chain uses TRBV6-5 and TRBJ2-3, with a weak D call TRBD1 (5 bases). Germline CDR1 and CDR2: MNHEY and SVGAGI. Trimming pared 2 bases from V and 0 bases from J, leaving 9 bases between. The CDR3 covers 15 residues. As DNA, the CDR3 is TGTGCCAGCAGTTACAAGGGGCGTAGCACAGATACGCAGTATTTT. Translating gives CASSYKGRSTDTQYF.

CDR3 coding DNA: TGTGCCAGCAGCGCTCGGACAGGGGGTACTGAAGCTTTCTTT. Its translation is CASSARTGGTEAFF. The V gene is TRBV2, the J gene TRBJ1-1; 10 bases match TRBD1. This CDR3 comprises 14 residues. Trimming took 6 bases from V and 5 from J; bases not matched to a gene: 6. In germline, CDR1 is SNHLY, CDR2 FYNNEI.

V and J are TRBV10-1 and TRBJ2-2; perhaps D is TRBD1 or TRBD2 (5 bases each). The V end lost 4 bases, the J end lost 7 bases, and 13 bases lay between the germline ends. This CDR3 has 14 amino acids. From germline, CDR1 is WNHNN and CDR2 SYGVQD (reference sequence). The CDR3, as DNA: TGCGCCAGCAGTGGGGGGAGATTGAGCGGGGAGCTGTTTTTT. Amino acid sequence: CASSGGRLSGELFF.

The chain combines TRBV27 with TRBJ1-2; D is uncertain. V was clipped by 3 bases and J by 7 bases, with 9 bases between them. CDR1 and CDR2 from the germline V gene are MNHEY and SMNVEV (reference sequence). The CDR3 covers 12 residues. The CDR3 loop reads CASSLRGIGYTF. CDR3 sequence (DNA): TGTGCCAGCAGTTTGAGAGGAATTGGCTACACCTTC.

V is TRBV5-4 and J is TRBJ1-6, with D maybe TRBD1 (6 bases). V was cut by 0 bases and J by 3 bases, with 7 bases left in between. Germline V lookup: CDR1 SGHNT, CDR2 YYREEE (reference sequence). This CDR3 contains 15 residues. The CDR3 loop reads CASSLGQVYNSPLHF. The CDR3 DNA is TGTGCCAGCAGCTTGGGACAGGTCTATAATTCACCCCTCCACTTT.

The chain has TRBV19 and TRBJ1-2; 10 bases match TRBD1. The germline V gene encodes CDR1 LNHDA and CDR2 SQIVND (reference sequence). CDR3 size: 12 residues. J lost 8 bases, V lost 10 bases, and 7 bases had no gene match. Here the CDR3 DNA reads TGTGCCACTCGACAGGGGGCTTGGGGCTACACCTTC. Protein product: CATRQGAWGYTF.

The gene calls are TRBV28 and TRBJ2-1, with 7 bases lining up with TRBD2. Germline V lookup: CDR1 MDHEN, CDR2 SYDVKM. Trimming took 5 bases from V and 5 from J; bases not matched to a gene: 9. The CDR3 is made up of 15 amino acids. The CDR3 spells CASSRAGTKDNEQFF. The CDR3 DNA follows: TGTGCCAGCAGTCGGGCCGGGACTAAAGACAATGAGCAGTTCTTC.

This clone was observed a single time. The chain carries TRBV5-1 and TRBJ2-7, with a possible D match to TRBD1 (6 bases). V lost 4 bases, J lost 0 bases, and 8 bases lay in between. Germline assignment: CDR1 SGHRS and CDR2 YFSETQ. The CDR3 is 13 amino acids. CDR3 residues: CASSVGHSYEQYF. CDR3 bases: TGCGCCAGCAGCGTGGGACACTCCTACGAGCAGTACTTC. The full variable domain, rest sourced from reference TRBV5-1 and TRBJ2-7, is KAGVTQTPRYLIKTRGQQVTLSCSPISGHRSVSWYQQTPGQGLQFLFEYFSETQRNKGNFPGRFSGRQFSNSRSEMNVSTLELGDSALYLCASSVGHSYEQYFGPGTRLTVT.

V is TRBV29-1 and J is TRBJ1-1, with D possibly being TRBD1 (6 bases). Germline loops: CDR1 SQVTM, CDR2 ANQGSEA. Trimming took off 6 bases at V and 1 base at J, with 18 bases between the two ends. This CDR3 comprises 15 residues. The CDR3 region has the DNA TGCAGCGTCCACCCACGGGACACCGAGAACACTGAAGCTTTCTTT. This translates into CSVHPRDTENTEAFF.

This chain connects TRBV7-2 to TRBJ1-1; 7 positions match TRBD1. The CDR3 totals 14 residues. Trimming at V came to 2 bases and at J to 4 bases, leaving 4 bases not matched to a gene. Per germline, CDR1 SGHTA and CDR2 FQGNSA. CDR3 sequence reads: CASSLIGTATEAFF. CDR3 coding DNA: TGTGCCAGCAGCTTAATAGGGACAGCCACTGAAGCTTTCTTT.

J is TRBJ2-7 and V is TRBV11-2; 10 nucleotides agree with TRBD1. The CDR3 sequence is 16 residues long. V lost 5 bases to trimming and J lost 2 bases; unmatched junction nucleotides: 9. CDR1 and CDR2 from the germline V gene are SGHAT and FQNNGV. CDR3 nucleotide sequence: TGTGCCAGCAGCCCATTTTCCGGGACAGGGGCCTACGAGCAGTACTTC. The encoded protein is CASSPFSGTGAYEQYF.

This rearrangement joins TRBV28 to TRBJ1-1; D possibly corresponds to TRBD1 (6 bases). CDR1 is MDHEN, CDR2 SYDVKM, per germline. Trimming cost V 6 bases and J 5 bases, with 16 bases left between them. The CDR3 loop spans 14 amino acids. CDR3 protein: CASRTWDILTEAFF. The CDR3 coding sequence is TGTGCCAGCAGAACGTGGGACATCCTGACTGAAGCTTTCTTT. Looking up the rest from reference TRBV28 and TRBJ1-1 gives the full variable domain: DVKVTQSSRYLVKRTGEKVFLECVQDMDHENMFWYRQDPGLGLRLIYFSYDVKMKEKGDIPEGYSVSREKKERFSLILESASTNQTSMYLCASRTWDILTEAFFGQGTRLTVV.

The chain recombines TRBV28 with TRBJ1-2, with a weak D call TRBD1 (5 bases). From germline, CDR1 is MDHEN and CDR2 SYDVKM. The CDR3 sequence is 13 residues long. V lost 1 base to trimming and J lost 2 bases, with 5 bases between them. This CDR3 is CASSLSGNYGYTF. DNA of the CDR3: TGTGCCAGCAGTTTATCAGGGAACTATGGCTACACCTTC.